Below are 23 T cell receptor beta chains sequenced from a single sample in a study of cytomegalovirus exposure and HLA in healthy donors. It was with 60 Vbeta and 13 Jbeta primers that the PCR ran. TCRdb keeps only in-frame clones here, not all; method: immunoSEQ multiplex PCR. This sample has roughly 200,000 clones, with around 75% found just once. The sample was PBMCs. These receptors came from a male donor in good health and CMV-seronegative.

The V call is TRBV6-5, the J call TRBJ1-2; perhaps TRBD1 as D (6 bases). The CDR3 totals 13 residues. Germline assignment: CDR1 MNHEY and CDR2 SVGAGI. V was trimmed by 2 bases and J by 8 bases, leaving 12 bases between them. DNA for the CDR3: TGTGCCAGCAGTTACGTGGGGGGGCACGGCTACACCTTC. It encodes CASSYVGGHGYTF.

The CDR3 DNA reads as TGTGCCAGTAGTCCAACTAGCGGGGAGCAGTTCTTC. This translates into CASSPTSGEQFF. The chain couples TRBV19 to TRBJ2-1, with 9 nucleotides matching TRBD2. This CDR3 has 12 amino acids. The V and J ends lost 5 bases and 10 bases, in that order; junction bases with no gene match: 3. Germline CDR1 is LNHDA and CDR2 is SQIVND (reference sequence).

The chain carries TRBV4-1 and TRBJ1-5; D not certain. The germline gives CDR1 MGHRA, CDR2 YSYEKL. CDR3 size: 15 residues. V lost 0 bases, J lost 11 bases, and 17 bases lay in between. CDR3 in amino acids: CASSQDRRTPTAQHF. CDR3 in DNA: TGCGCCAGCAGCCAAGACAGACGGACTCCTACAGCCCAGCATTTT.

The chain joins TRBV6-5 to TRBJ1-1; tentative D call: TRBD1 (5 bases). V was cut by 6 bases and J by 3 bases, with 14 bases left in between. CDR1 is MNHEY, CDR2 SVGAGI, per germline. This CDR3 has 14 amino acids. CDR3 sequence (DNA): TGTGCCAGCAGGTTGGGGTTACAGGACACTGAAGCTTTCTTT. Amino acids: CASRLGLQDTEAFF.

This chain joins TRBV27 and TRBJ2-5; D is unclear. The CDR3 spans 13 residues. Looked up from germline, CDR1 is MNHEY and CDR2 is SMNVEV (reference sequence). The V end was cut by 3 bases, the J end by 5 bases, with 10 bases between. As DNA, the CDR3 is TGTGCCAGCAGTTTCCGGTCTACGGAGACCCAGTACTTC. It translates to CASSFRSTETQYF.

This clone was detected once. The chain couples TRBV10-3 to TRBJ2-7; 8 bases fit TRBD1. This CDR3 region has 13 residues. V lost 7 bases, J lost 6 bases, and 8 bases stayed unmatched. Looked up from germline, CDR1 is ENHRY and CDR2 is SYGVKD. DNA for the CDR3: TGTGCCATCACCCTCGGCCAGGGGGCCGAGCAGTACTTC. It encodes CAITLGQGAEQYF.

This clone has a handful of counts. The CDR3 loop reads CASSRYTGPYGYTF. The CDR3, as DNA: TGTGCCAGCAGTCGATATACAGGACCCTATGGCTACACCTTC. The gene calls are TRBV28 and TRBJ1-2; a possible D gene is TRBD1 (5 bases). V gave up 5 bases and J gave up 4 bases, with 14 bases separating them. The CDR3 has 14 amino acids. The V gene's germline CDR1 is MDHEN and CDR2 SYDVKM.

This clone was detected a few times. This chain links TRBV28 with TRBJ2-2; 10 nucleotides align to TRBD2. V was clipped by 3 bases and J by 3 bases; unmatched bases: 1. The CDR3 loop spans 15 amino acids. Germline V gene lookup returns CDR1 MDHEN and CDR2 SYDVKM. CDR3 loop: CASSFLAGDTGELFF. The CDR3, as DNA: TGTGCCAGCAGTTTTCTAGCGGGAGACACCGGGGAGCTGTTTTTT.

This sequence joins TRBV5-1 and TRBJ1-2; no clear D. Germline CDR1 is SGHRS and CDR2 is YFSETQ. The CDR3 runs 14 residues. Trimming pared 5 bases from V and 5 bases from J, leaving 16 bases between. CDR3 sequence: CASRDGPRYYGYTF. The CDR3 DNA reads as TGCGCCAGCAGGGATGGCCCGAGGTATTATGGCTACACCTTC.

This clone was seen a few times. This chain connects TRBV6-5 to TRBJ1-1, with D tentatively TRBD1 (6 bases). Trimming shortened V by 0 bases and J by 4 bases, and 15 bases separated the two germline ends. The CDR3 is 16 residues long. CDR1 MNHEY and CDR2 SVGAGI come from the germline V gene. The CDR3 region is CASSYSEQGGGTEAFF. CDR3 sequence (DNA): TGTGCCAGCAGTTACTCGGAACAGGGAGGGGGCACTGAAGCTTTCTTT.

This chain uses TRBV2 with TRBJ2-1, with D maybe TRBD1 (5 bases). The CDR3 is 11 residues long. Deletions cut 6 bases from V and 9 bases from J, with 9 bases between. Germline V gene sequence: CDR1 SNHLY, CDR2 FYNNEI. The CDR3 sequence is CASSVRAEQFF. CDR3 in DNA: TGTGCCAGCAGCGTCAGGGCTGAGCAGTTCTTC.

V and J are TRBV4-3 and TRBJ2-7; 11 nucleotides line up with TRBD1. The V gene's germline CDR1 is LGHNA and CDR2 YSLEER. The CDR3 covers 15 residues. J gave up 2 bases and V 4 bases, and 4 bases lay outside the gene matches. The CDR3 DNA reads as TGCGCCAGCAGCCTCGGGACAGGGGGGACCTACGAGCAGTACTTC. Translated: CASSLGTGGTYEQYF.

This rearrangement joins TRBV6-5 to TRBJ2-3; TRBD2 matches 10 bases. The V gene end was trimmed by 7 bases and the J gene end by 0 bases; junction bases not matched to a gene: 4. Germline assignment: CDR1 MNHEY and CDR2 SVGAGI. The CDR3 runs 15 residues. CDR3: CASKGLAVSTDTQYF. The CDR3 coding sequence is TGTGCCAGCAAAGGACTAGCGGTTAGCACAGATACGCAGTATTTT.

The chain links TRBV2 to TRBJ1-1; 9 bases fit TRBD1. J was trimmed by 3 bases and V by 6 bases; bases with no gene match: 2. In germline, CDR1 is SNHLY, CDR2 FYNNEI. The CDR3 covers 13 residues. CDR3 nucleotides: TGTGCCAGCAGGGGACAGGGATACACTGAAGCTTTCTTT. Its translation is CASRGQGYTEAFF.

The genes are TRBV6-5 and TRBJ2-7, with D perhaps matching TRBD2 (5 bases). V lost 0 bases, J lost 6 bases, and 18 bases lay in between. The CDR3 has 16 amino acids. CDR1 is MNHEY, CDR2 SVGAGI, per germline. CDR3 coding DNA: TGTGCCAGCAGTTACTCATCATATGAGGGTGCTTTCGAGCAGTACTTC. It is translated as CASSYSSYEGAFEQYF.

This chain connects TRBV5-1 to TRBJ2-5; 13 positions match TRBD2. Trimming took 4 bases from V and 1 from J; bases not matched to a gene: 1. This CDR3 has 15 residues. CDR1 and CDR2 (germline): SGHRS, YFSETQ. This CDR3 is CASSRTSGGQETQYF. CDR3 coding DNA: TGCGCCAGCAGCCGGACTAGCGGGGGCCAAGAGACCCAGTACTTC.

V and J are TRBV7-8 and TRBJ2-1, with TRBD2 matching 11 bases. With V trimmed by 4 bases and J by 7 bases, 9 bases remained unmatched. Germline CDR1 is SGHVS and CDR2 is FQNEAQ. The CDR3 spans 16 residues. Written as DNA, the CDR3 is TGTGCCAGCAGCTCCCCGGGACTAGCGGCCCCGAATGAGCAGTTCTTC. Amino acids: CASSSPGLAAPNEQFF.

This sequence joins TRBV10-2 and TRBJ2-7; 8 positions match TRBD1. Trimming removed 1 base from V and 5 bases from J; junction bases left unmatched: 4. This CDR3 has 14 residues. From germline, CDR1 is WSHSY and CDR2 SAAADI. CDR3 nucleotide sequence: TGCGCCAGCAGTGAGTTTGGACAGGGCCACGAGCAGTACTTC. This codes for CASSEFGQGHEQYF.

This clone was observed a handful of times. The chain links TRBV6-5 to TRBJ1-2; 7 bases agree with TRBD1. The germline V gene encodes CDR1 MNHEY and CDR2 SVGAGI. This CDR3 has 13 residues. V shed 6 bases and J 7 bases; nucleotides not matched to a gene: 8. CDR3 amino acids: CASSSTGIRGYTF. CDR3 nucleotide sequence: TGTGCCAGCAGCTCGACAGGGATCCGTGGCTACACCTTC.

Only a few counts were recorded for this clone. The rearrangement links TRBV28 to TRBJ2-3; 14 nucleotides align to TRBD2. Germline-derived CDR1 and CDR2 are MDHEN and SYDVKM. The CDR3 contains 15 residues. The ends lost 6 bases at V and 6 bases at J; junction bases unmatched: 5. CDR3 nucleotides: TGTGCCAGCAGCTGGGGACTAGCGGGAGCCGATACGCAGTATTTT. Translated, it gives CASSWGLAGADTQYF.

V and J are TRBV19 and TRBJ2-1; 12 nucleotides align to TRBD1. The CDR3 is 16 amino acids. The J segment lost 7 bases and the V segment lost 5 bases, leaving 9 bases of the junction unmatched. Germline V gene sequence: CDR1 LNHDA, CDR2 SQIVND (reference sequence). The CDR3 sequence: CASSQPGTGGMNEQFF. The CDR3 DNA reads as TGTGCCAGTAGTCAACCGGGGACAGGGGGCATGAATGAGCAGTTCTTC.

The chain is built from TRBV4-3 and TRBJ2-1; D is possibly TRBD2 (6 bases). The CDR3 covers 18 residues. Germline values: CDR1 LGHNA, CDR2 YSLEER. Between the trimmed V and J ends, which lost 1 base and 6 bases, there was a span of 22 bases. CDR3 region: CASSQGVTGGVRSNEQFF. CDR3 coding DNA: TGCGCCAGCAGCCAAGGGGTGACTGGCGGGGTGAGGTCCAATGAGCAGTTCTTC.

This sequence joins TRBV27 and TRBJ2-7; TRBD2 aligns across 10 bases. The CDR3 totals 18 residues. The V gene's germline CDR1 is MNHEY and CDR2 SMNVEV (reference sequence). Trimming cost V 5 bases and J 0 bases; bases outside gene matches: 13. CDR3 sequence: CASSAGTSAYQLSYEQYF. CDR3 sequence (DNA): TGTGCCAGCAGTGCCGGGACTAGCGCTTATCAACTCTCCTACGAGCAGTACTTC.